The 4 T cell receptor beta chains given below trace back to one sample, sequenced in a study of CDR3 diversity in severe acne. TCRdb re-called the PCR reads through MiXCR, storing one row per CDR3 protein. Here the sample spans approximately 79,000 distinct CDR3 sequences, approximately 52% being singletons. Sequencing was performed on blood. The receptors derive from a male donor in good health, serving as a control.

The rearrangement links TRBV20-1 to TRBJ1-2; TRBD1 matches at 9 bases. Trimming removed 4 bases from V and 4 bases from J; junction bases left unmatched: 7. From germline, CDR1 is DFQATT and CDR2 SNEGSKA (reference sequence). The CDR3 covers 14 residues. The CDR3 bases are TGCAGTGCTATTCAGACAGGGGGGGTCTATGGCTACACCTTC. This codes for CSAIQTGGVYGYTF.

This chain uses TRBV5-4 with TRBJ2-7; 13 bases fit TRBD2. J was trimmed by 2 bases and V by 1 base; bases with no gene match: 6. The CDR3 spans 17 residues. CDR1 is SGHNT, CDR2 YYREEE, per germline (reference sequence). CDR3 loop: CASSLFGTSGNPYEQYF. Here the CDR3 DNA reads TGTGCCAGCAGCTTGTTCGGGACTAGCGGGAACCCCTACGAGCAGTACTTC.

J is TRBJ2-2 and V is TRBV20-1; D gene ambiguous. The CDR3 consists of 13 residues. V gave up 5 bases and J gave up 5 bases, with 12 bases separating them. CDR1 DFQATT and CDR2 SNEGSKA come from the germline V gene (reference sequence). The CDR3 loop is CSAWVGRTGELFF. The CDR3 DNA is TGCAGTGCTTGGGTGGGAAGGACCGGGGAGCTGTTTTTT.

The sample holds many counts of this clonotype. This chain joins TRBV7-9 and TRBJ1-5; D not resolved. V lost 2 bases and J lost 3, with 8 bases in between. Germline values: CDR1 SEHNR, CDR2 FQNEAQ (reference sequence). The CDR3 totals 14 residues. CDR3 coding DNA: TGTGCCAGCAGCTTATCGCGGGACAATCAGCCCCAGCATTTT. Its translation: CASSLSRDNQPQHF.